The clone carrying this T cell receptor (beta chain) was found a few times. Its antigen is not identified. The V end lost 1 base, the J end lost 6 bases, and 7 bases lay between the germline ends. Germline CDR1 is SGHAT and CDR2 is FQNNGV. This CDR3 contains 12 residues. This specimen comes from a study of shared clonotypes between healthy human individuals. Study-level findings and limits: Sharing across four donors was highest in naive CD4 (approximately 5%) and lowest in memory CD8 (0.4%). Having only a few donors restricted how much genetic and exposure-history diversity was captured. A reduction in generation probabilities was seen for non-shared clonotypes relative to those shared by all four donors.

Clones were sequenced by immunoSEQ multiplex PCR, and TCRdb holds only the in-frame ones, with some missing. The sample includes about 1 million clones, around 75% seen only once; the top ten take over 1.3%. V usage is TRBV11-2 and J usage is TRBJ2-7; D ambiguous. The source is a man between 18 and 35 years old in good health. The sample comprised memory CD4+ T cells sorted from blood. The subset was: CD45RA-negative fraction. The CDR3 loop reads CASSLGAREQYF. The CDR3 DNA reads as TGTGCCAGCAGCTTAGGGGCCCGCGAGCAGTACTTC.